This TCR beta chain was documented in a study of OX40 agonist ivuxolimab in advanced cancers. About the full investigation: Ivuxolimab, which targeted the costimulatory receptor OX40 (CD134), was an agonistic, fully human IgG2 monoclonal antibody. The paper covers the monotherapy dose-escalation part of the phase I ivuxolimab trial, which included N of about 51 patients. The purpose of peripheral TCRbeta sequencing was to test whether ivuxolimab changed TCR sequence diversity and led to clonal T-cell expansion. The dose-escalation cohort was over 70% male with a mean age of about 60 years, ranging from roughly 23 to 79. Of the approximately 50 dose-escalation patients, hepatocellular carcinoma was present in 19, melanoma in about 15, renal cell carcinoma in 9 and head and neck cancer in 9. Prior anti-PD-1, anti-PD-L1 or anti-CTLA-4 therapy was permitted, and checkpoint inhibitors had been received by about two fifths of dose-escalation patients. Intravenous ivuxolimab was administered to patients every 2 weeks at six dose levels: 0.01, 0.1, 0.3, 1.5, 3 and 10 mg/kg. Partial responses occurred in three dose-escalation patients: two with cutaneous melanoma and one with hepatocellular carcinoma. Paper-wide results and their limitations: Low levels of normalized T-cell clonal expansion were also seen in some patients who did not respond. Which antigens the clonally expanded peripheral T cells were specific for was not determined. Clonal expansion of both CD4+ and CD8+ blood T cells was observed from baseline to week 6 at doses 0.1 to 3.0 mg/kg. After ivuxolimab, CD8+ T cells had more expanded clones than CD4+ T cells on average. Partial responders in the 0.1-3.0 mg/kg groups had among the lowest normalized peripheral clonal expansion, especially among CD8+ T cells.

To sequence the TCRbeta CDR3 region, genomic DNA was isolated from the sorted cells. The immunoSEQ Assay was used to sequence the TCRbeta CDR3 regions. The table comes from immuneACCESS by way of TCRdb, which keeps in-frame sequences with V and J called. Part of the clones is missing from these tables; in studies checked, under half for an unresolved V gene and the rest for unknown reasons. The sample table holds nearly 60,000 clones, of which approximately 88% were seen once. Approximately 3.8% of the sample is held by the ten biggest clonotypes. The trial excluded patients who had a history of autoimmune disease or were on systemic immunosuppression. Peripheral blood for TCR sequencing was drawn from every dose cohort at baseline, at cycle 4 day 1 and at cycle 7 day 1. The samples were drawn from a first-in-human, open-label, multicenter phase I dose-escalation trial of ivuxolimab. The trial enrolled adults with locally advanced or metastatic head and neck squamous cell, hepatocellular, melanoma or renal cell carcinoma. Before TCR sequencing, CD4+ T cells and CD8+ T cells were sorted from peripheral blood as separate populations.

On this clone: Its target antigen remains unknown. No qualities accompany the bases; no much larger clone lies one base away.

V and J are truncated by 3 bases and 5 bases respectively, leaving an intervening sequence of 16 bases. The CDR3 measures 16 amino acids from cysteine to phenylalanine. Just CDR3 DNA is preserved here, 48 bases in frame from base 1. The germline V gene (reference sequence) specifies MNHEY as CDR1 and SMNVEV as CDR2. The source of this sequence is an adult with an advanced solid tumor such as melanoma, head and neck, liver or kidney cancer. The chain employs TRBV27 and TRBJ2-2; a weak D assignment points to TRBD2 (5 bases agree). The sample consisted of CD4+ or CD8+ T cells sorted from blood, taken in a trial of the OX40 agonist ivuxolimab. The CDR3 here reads CASSFGPVSGTGELFF. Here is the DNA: TGTGCCAGCAGTTTCGGACCCGTCAGCGGAACCGGGGAGCTGTTTTTT.